The T cell receptor beta chain under discussion was sequenced for a study of technical replicates of blood from several donors. Assay: immunoSEQ multiplex PCR; the TCRdb copy retains only in-frame clones and omits some. The sample has about 60,000 clones; approximately 83% are singletons. Only one count was recorded for this clone. The receptor comes from a human donor in good health. Some clones in this sample may be carry-over from other donors' samples. Sequenced: PBMCs.

The chain's CDR3 is CASSITSFSYEQYF. Here the CDR3 DNA reads TGTGCCAGCAGCATCACTAGCTTCTCCTACGAGCAGTACTTC. The chain has TRBV5-8 and TRBJ2-7; D perhaps matches TRBD2 (6 bases). Germline lookup yields CDR1 SGHTS and CDR2 YDEGEE. The CDR3 is made up of 14 amino acids. Trimming removed 4 bases at V and 0 bases at J, with 11 bases between. The full variable domain, its missing parts supplied by reference TRBV5-8 and TRBJ2-7, is EAGVTQSPTHLIKTRGQQATLRCSPISGHTSVYWYQQALGLGLQFLLWYDEGEERNRGNFPPRFSGRQFPNYSSELNVNALELEDSALYLCASSITSFSYEQYFGPGTRLTVT.